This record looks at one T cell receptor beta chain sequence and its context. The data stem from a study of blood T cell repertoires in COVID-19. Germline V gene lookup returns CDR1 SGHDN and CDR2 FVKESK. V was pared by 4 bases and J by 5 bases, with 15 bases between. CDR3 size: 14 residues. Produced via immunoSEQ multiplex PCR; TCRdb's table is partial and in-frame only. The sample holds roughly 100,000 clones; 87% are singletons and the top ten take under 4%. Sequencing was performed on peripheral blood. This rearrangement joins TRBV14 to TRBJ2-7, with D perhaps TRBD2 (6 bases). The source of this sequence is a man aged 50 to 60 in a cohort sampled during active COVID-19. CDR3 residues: CASSLVLGRHEQYF. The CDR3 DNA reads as TGTGCCAGCAGCCTGGTTTTAGGGAGGCACGAGCAGTACTTC.